Given below is one TCR beta chain in context. Its antigen is undetermined. The V end lost 6 bases, the J end lost 2 bases, and 10 bases lay between the germline ends. This CDR3 is built from 14 residues. Germline V CDR1 and CDR2: MNHEY, SMNVEV (reference sequence). This entry is derived from a study of cytomegalovirus exposure and HLA in healthy donors. Study-level background: Counted in an early data release were about 80 million unique TCRs from HLA-typed donors. Assignment to the Caucasian-associated ancestry cluster applied to 81% of the 350 to 500 genotyped donors.

The PCR had 60 Vbeta and 13 Jbeta primers. The data were produced by immunoSEQ multiplex PCR, yet TCRdb's version contains in-frame clones alone and is incomplete. The sample carries 200,000 to 300,000 clones, around four fifths recorded once. General study results and limits: According to an earlier analysis, most TCR beta V segments yielded productive rearrangements about 87% or about 30% of the time.

Input material: PBMCs. The chain links TRBV27 to TRBJ2-2; the D gene is possibly TRBD1 (6 bases). The receptor was isolated from a woman aged 40 to 50 in good health and CMV-seropositive. The CDR3: CASSPGHNTGELFF. The CDR3, as DNA: TGTGCCAGCAGCCCGGGACATAACACCGGGGAGCTGTTTTTT.